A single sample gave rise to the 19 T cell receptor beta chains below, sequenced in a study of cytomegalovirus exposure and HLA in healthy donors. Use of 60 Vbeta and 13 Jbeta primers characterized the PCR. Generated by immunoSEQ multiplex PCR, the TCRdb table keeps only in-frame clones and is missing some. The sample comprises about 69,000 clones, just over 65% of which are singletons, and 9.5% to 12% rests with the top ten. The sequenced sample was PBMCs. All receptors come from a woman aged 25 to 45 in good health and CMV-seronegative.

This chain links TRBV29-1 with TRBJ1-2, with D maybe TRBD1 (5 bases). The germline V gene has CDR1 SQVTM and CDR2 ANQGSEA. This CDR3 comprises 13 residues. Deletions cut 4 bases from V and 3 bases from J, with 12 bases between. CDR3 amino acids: CSVVQGSYYGYTF. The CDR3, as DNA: TGCAGCGTTGTTCAGGGCTCCTACTATGGCTACACCTTC.

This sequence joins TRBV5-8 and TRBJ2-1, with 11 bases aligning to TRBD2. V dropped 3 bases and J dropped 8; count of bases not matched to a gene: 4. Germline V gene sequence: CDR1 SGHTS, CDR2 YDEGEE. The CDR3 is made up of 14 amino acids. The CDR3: CASSWPGLADEQFF. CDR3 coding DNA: TGTGCCAGCAGCTGGCCGGGACTAGCGGATGAGCAGTTCTTC. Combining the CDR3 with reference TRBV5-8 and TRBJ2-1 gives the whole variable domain EAGVTQSPTHLIKTRGQQATLRCSPISGHTSVYWYQQALGLGLQFLLWYDEGEERNRGNFPPRFSGRQFPNYSSELNVNALELEDSALYLCASSWPGLADEQFFGPGTRLTVL.

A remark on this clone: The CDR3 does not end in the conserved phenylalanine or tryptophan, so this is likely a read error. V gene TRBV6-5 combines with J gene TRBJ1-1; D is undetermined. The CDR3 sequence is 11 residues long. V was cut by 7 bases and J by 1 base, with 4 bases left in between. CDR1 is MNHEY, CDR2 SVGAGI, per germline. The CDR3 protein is CASKGNTEAFV. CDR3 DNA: TGTGCCAGCAAGGGGAACACTGAAGCTTTCGTT.

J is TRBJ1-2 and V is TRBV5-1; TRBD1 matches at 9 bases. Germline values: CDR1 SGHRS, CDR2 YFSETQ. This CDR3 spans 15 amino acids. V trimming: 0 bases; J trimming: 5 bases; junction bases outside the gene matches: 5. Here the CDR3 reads CASSLGGQGIYGYTF. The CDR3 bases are TGCGCCAGCAGCTTGGGGGGACAGGGAATATATGGCTACACCTTC.

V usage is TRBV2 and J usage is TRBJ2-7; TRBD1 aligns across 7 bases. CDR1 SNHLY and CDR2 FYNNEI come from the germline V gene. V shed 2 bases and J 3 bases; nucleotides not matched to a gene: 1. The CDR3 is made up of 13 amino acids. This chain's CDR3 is CASSETGDYEQYF. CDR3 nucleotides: TGTGCCAGCAGTGAAACAGGGGACTACGAGCAGTACTTC.

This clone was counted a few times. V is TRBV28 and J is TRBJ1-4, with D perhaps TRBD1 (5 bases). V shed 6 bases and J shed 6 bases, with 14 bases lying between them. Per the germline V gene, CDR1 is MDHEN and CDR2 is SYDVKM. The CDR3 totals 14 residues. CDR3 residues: CASRSPGGDEKLFF. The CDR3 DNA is TGTGCCAGCAGGTCTCCGGGGGGGGATGAAAAACTGTTTTTT.

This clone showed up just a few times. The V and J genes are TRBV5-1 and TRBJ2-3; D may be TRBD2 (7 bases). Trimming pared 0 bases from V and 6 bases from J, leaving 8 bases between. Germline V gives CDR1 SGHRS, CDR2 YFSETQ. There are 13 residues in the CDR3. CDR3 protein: CASSLEGGDTQYF. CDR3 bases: TGCGCCAGCAGCTTGGAGGGGGGGGATACGCAGTATTTT. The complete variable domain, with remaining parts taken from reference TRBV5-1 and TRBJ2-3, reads KAGVTQTPRYLIKTRGQQVTLSCSPISGHRSVSWYQQTPGQGLQFLFEYFSETQRNKGNFPGRFSGRQFSNSRSEMNVSTLELGDSALYLCASSLEGGDTQYFGPGTRLTVL.

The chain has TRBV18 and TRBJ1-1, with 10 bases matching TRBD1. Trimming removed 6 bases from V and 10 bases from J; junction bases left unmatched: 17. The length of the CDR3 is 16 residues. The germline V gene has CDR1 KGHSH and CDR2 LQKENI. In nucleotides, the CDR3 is TGTGCCAGCTCCCCCCAGACGACAGGGGGCCGATTAGGAGCTTTCTTT. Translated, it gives CASSPQTTGGRLGAFF. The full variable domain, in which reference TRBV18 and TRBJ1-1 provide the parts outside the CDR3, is NAGVMQNPRHLVRRRGQEARLRCSPMKGHSHVYWYRQLPEEGLKFMVYLQKENIIDESGMPKERFSAEFPKEGPSILRIQQVVRGDSAAYFCASSPQTTGGRLGAFFGQGTRLTVV.

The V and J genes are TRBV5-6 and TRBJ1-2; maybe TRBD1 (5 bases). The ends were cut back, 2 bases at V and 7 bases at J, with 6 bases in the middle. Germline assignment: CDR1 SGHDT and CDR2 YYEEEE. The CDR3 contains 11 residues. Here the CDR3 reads CASSFRGGYTF. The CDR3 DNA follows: TGTGCCAGCAGCTTTAGGGGTGGCTACACCTTC.

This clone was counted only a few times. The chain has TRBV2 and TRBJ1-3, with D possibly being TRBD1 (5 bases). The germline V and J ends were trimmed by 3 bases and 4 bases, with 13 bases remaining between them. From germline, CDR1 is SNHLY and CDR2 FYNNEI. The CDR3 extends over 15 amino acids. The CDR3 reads CASSDDSIGGNTIYF. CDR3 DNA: TGTGCCAGCAGTGACGACAGCATCGGCGGAAACACCATATATTTT.

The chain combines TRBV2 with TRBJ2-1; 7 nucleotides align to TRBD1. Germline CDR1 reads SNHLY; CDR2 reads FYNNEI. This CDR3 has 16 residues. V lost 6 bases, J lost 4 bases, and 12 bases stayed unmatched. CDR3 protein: CASRTTGVPLYNEQFF. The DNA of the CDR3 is TGTGCCAGCAGGACCACAGGGGTCCCCCTATACAATGAGCAGTTCTTC.

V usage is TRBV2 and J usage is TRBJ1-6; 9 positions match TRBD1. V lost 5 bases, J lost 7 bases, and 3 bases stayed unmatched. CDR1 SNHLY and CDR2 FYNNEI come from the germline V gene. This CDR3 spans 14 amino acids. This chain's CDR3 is CASSPGTGNSPLHF. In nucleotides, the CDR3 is TGTGCCAGCAGTCCCGGGACAGGGAATTCACCCCTCCACTTT.

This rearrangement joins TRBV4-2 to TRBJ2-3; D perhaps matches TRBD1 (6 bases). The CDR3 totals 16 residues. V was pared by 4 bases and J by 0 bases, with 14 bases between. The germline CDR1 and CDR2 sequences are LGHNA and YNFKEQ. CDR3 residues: CASSPADSSSTDTQYF. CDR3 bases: TGTGCCAGCAGCCCCGCGGACAGTTCTAGCACAGATACGCAGTATTTT.

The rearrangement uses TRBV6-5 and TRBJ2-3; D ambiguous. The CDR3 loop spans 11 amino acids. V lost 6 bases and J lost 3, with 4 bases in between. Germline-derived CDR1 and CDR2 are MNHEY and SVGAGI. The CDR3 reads CASSNTDTQYF. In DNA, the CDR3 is TGTGCCAGCAGCAATACAGATACGCAGTATTTT.

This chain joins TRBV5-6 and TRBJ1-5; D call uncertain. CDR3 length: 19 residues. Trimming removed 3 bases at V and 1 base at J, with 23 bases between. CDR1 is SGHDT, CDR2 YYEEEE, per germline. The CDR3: CASSSAVGFGVRSNQPQHF. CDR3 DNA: TGTGCCAGCAGCTCCGCTGTCGGATTCGGGGTAAGGAGCAATCAGCCCCAGCATTTT.

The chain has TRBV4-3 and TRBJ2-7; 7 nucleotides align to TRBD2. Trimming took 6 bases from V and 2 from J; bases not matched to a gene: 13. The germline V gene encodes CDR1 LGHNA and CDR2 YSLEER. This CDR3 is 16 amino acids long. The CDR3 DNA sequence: TGCGCCAGCAGTTTCTCCGCTAGCGGCGAGACCTACGAGCAGTACTTC. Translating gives CASSFSASGETYEQYF.

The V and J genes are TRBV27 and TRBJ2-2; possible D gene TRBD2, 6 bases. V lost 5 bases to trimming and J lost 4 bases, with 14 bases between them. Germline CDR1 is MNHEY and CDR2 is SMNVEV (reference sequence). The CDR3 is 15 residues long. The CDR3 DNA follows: TGTGCCAGCAGTCTCTCCGGGGGTTTCACCGGGGAGCTGTTTTTT. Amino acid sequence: CASSLSGGFTGELFF.

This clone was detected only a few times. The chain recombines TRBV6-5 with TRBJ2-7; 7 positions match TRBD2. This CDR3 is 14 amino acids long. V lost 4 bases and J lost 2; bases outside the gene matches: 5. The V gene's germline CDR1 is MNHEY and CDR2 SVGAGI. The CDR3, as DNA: TGTGCCAGCAGTTCGGGCGGGGGAGCCTACGAGCAGTACTTC. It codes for CASSSGGGAYEQYF.

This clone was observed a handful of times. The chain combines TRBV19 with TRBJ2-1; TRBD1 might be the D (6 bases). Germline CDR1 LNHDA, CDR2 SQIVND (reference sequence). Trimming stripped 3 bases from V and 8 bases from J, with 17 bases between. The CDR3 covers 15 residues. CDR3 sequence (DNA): TGTGCCAGTAGTATTACCGTGATACAGGGATATGAGCAGTTCTTC. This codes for CASSITVIQGYEQFF.